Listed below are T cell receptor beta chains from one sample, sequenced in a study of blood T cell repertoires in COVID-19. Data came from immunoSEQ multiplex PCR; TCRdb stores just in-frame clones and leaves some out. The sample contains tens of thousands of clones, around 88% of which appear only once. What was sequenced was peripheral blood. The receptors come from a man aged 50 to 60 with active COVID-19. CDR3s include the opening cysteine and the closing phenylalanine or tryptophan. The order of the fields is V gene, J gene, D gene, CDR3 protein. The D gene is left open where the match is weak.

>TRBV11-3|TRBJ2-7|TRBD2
CASSLLAGGEQYF
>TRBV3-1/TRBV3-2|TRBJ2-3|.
CASSQEVADTDTQYF
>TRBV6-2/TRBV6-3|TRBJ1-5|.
CASSHDSAQHF
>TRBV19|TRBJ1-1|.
CASSLNRAMNTEAFF
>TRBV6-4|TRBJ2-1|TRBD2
CASSPTTSAHNEQFF
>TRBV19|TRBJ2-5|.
CASSGQTQETQYF
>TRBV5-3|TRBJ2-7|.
CAPKPPGLAGNCYEQYF
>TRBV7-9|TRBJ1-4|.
CASSFLGQGGEKLFF
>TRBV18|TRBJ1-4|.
CASSPGEITGSNEKLFF
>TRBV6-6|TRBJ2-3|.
CASTSPSTDTQYF
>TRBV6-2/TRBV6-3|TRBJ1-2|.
CASSGEVNYGYTF
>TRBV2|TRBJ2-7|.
CASTGTFGPYEQYF
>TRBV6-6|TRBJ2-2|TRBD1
CASSYRAGGLTGELFF
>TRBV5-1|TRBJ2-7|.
CASSSKAGGTYEQYF
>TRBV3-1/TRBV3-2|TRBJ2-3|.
CASSQDEIGTDTQYF
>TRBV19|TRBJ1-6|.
CASSPGRSSGSSPLHF
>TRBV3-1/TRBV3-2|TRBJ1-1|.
CASSQEVGRLKNTEAFF
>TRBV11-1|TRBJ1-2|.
CASSEGGRSRGYTF